The TCR beta chain under discussion was sequenced for a study of T cell changes during pregnancy in multiple sclerosis (dated by TCRdb to about 2019). For context, the study as a whole: The study looked at changes in the T cell repertoire across pregnancy in women with multiple sclerosis.

Remarks on this clone: This clone's antigen is unknown. Within one base of it there is no much larger clone, and no base qualities were kept.

V sheds 1 base and J sheds 4 bases, leaving 13 bases between their ends. In the germline V gene, CDR1 corresponds to SGHDN and CDR2 to FVKESK. The CDR3 spans 15 residues, from the cysteine through the phenylalanine. Of the read, only the CDR3 DNA is kept; its 45 bases are in frame from base 1. Libraries were constructed by the immunoSEQ multiplex PCR assay. TCRdb obtained this table from immuneACCESS and retained in-frame rearrangements with V and J assigned. These tables miss some clones; where compared with another copy, unresolved V genes account for less than half of the shortfall, and the remainder is unexplained. This sample lists 70,000 to 95,000 clones; around 95% were detected once. Around 0.75% of the sample belongs to the ten largest clones.

The chain joins TRBV14 to TRBJ1-2, and TRBD1 may be the D gene, going by 5 matching bases. The sample consisted of peripheral blood, taken in the second trimester of pregnancy. The sequence was collected from a female donor in good health, enrolled as a control in a pregnancy study. The CDR3 region has the sequence CASSQAGDRLYGYTF. The base sequence is TGTGCCAGCAGCCAAGCAGGAGACAGACTCTATGGCTACACCTTC.